Here is one T cell receptor (beta chain) with its context. This clonotype was seen a few times. No antigen is known for it. One base away there is no much larger clone; base qualities are not given. CDR1 and CDR2 were assigned from the germline V gene (reference sequence) as MNHEY and SMNVEV. The CDR3, from cysteine to phenylalanine, totals 12 residues. Only the CDR3 DNA is retained, 36 bases long and in frame from the first base. The junction shows trimming of 1 base on V and 6 bases on J, plus 7 bases between the germline ends. Library preparation used 5' RACE. Sequencing was carried out with an Illumina HiSeq 2500. The second PCR ran for roughly 7 to 12 cycles and used a J-beta primer mix along with a sample-barcoded 5' primer. Each TCR beta cDNA molecule received a unique molecular identifier from a template-switch 5' adaptor carrying 12 random nucleotides. Each sample yielded at least 3 million CDR3-containing paired-end reads. All of the RNA was converted into first-strand cDNA using the Mint cDNA synthesis kit, with a TRBC-specific oligonucleotide serving as the primer. Following uracil-DNA glycosylase treatment, all cDNA underwent a first 18-cycle PCR with the universal primers M1SS and BC2_uni_R. Per the original workflow: For normalization, 1 million high-quality reads, each with a distinct molecular identifier, were randomly selected from each sample. Instead of being binned into consensus sequences, reads with shared molecular identifiers were discarded. MiTCR, set to a Q25 quality threshold and the strictest error-elimination algorithm, was used for CDR3 identification, clonotype clustering and error correction. Lower-bound total TCR beta diversity was estimated with a nonparametric unseen species model using Euler transformation. In-frame beta chains were kept once TCRdb had trimmed the public reads at Q25 with fastp and called clones with MiXCR. All rows with the same CDR3 protein become a single entry with the most common DNA and genes. Clone size and V and J calls follow TCRdb, not the original study. For this sample there are about 540,000 distinct CDR3 sequences; more than 20% appear just once. In total, the top ten clones hold just over 8.5% of the sample.

This record comes from a study of blood T cells in healthy people across ages (dated by TCRdb to the mid-2010s). Study-wide context: Template switching captured roughly one uniquely barcoded TCR beta cDNA molecule per two T cells in model experiments. Using deep sequencing normalized with unique cDNA molecular identifiers, the study measured how TCR beta repertoire diversity changes with age. Four age groups were formed from the donors: young (average roughly 15 years), middle-aged (approximately 40), aged (62) and long-lived (approximately 78). For two donors (one aged 18 to 29 and one aged 80 or older), the study analyzed two additional independent replicas of 1 million unique cDNA reads from the same blood draw.

Systemically healthy Caucasian individuals from Russia, some 40 in total and aged about 6 to 100 years, were included as donors. Around 9.9 milliliters of peripheral blood were collected from each donor into EDTA-treated Vacutainer tubes. PBMCs were isolated by Ficoll-Paque density-gradient centrifugation, with at least 7 million obtained per sample. Trizol reagent was used to extract total RNA from PBMCs, with at least 6 micrograms per sample. Naive CD45RAhigh/CD27high T cell percentages were measured by flow cytometry on a PBMC aliquot from every donor. Overall study outcomes, separate from this receptor: Conclusive comparison of naive and antigen-experienced compartments was prevented by the profiling of bulk unsorted PBMCs. Estimates of total diversity based on one million sequenced T cells were regarded as lower bounds and as underestimates. Because the CMV infection status of the donors was unknown, age-related changes in expanded clonotypes may potentially have been confounded. The long-lived group showed more naive CD4+ T cells, fewer expanded clones and increased TCR diversity than the aged group, suggesting age selection. There was a strong correlation between observed TCR beta diversity and the percentage of naive T cells measured by flow cytometry. As age increased, observed TCR beta diversity per million T cells dropped in a roughly linear way, and a significant reduction was already evident by age roughly 40.

These data also featured in a second study, about T cells of mothers and their children. Reported in the second study: The donors were nine systemically healthy Caucasian individuals, made up of three mothers and their six children. cDNA synthesis used all of the extracted RNA, with 1.5 ug of RNA in each 15 ul reaction. In the second PCR, the M1S primer added sample barcodes and 2-4 random nucleotides. Over 10 million TCR beta CDR3 reads came from each mother, compared with some 3 million reads from each child. In both related and unrelated pairs, thymic selection shapes the output of TCR recombination in a similar way, with inherited differences having only a minor effect. Normalized repertoire overlap was always found to be slightly, but never significantly, higher in related mother-child pairs than in unrelated mother-child pairs. Persistent microchimeric T cell clones were not detected, at a sensitivity of about 99 clones per million clonotypes. The study used deep NGS to compare TCR beta repertoires of mothers and children, seeking features distinguishing related mother-child pairs from unrelated individuals. On average, the children were roughly 10 +/- 4 years old, while the mothers were roughly 40 +/- 4 years old. After adapter ligation with NEBNext reagents, the libraries were sequenced on Illumina HiSeq 2000 with 100+100 nt paired-end reads. To prevent cross-contamination, the mother and child libraries were prepared one month apart and sequenced in separate runs. For each donor, somewhere between about 450,000 and 2,000,000 distinct TCR beta clonotypes were identified. Naive TCR beta clonotypes were estimated from low-frequency clonotypes matched to each donor's FACS-determined naive share, without sorting.

The sequence is built from TRBV27 and TRBJ2-7; the D gene is unclear. The sample comprised blood. This TCR was sampled from a boy younger than 18 in good health. For the CDR3, the sequence is CASSLFGGEQYF. The DNA reads as follows: TGTGCCAGCAGTTTATTCGGCGGCGAGCAGTACTTC.